This T cell receptor (beta chain) was obtained from a study of blood T cells in healthy people across ages. Trimming shortened V by 1 base and J by 4 bases, and 16 bases separated the two germline ends. The CDR3 sequence is 17 residues long. Per the germline V gene, CDR1 is LGHNA and CDR2 is YNFKEQ. Study-level findings and limits: PBMCs were not sorted, which prevented a conclusive comparison of naive versus antigen-experienced cells. Those diversity estimates obtained from one million T cells were thought to be underestimates. Per million T cells, TCR beta diversity dropped about linearly as age rose.

As for this clonotype: What it recognizes is unknown.

Donors were healthy Caucasian individuals from Russia aged about 6 to 90. A sample-barcoded 5' primer and a J-beta primer mix were used in a second PCR of roughly 6 to 11 cycles. MiXCR, applied by TCRdb to the 5' RACE reads, yields one record per CDR3 protein. The top ten clones hold roughly 14% of a sample with around 1,000,000 distinct CDR3 sequences, approximately 38% of them seen once. This clonotype originated in a man younger than 35 in good health. Sequenced material: blood. V usage is TRBV4-2 and J usage is TRBJ2-2; weak D call: TRBD1 (7 bases). The CDR3 coding sequence is TGTGCCAGCAGCCAAGTGTTGGAGGGGGCAGGCACCGGGGAGCTGTTTTTT. It specifies CASSQVLEGAGTGELFF.